This T cell receptor (beta chain) stems from a study of tumor and adjacent non-tumor tissue in lung cancer. Regarding the study as a whole: Compared with tumor, normal lung showed significantly lower TCR diversity.

On this clonotype itself: Its antigen is not known. Possible read error: a much larger clone is one base away.

No cell sorting was done before RNA was extracted from the tissue. Distant lung tissue was collected more than 3 cm away from the tumor edge. A modified ARM-PCR protocol with three rounds of nested PCR amplified TCRbeta. MiXCR, applied by TCRdb to the multiplex PCR reads, yields one record per CDR3 protein. Here the sample spans around 80,000 distinct CDR3 sequences, approximately 81% being singletons. Trimming took 5 bases from V and 5 from J; bases not matched to a gene: 5. The CDR3 is 13 amino acids. The sequenced sample consisted of distant non-tumor lung tissue. This chain links TRBV12-3 or TRBV12-4 with TRBJ2-5; 7 bases align to TRBD2. The TCR sequence derives from a man between 60 and 75 years old with non-small cell lung cancer. CDR3 residues: CASSARGVETQYF. DNA of the CDR3: TGTGCCAGCAGTGCTCGGGGGGTGGAGACCCAGTACTTC.